Sequencing of this T cell receptor (beta chain) was carried out in a study of shared clonotypes between healthy human individuals. Study-wide points: Generally, naive subsets (rather than memory subsets) showed larger estimated richness.

Donors, healthy HIV-negative adults, lacked recent acute infections or vaccinations. J lost 7 bases, V lost 4 bases, and 12 bases had no gene match. Germline loops: CDR1 SGHRS, CDR2 YFSETQ. This CDR3 comprises 15 residues. A note on this clone: The target antigen is unknown.

Only in-frame clones appear in the TCRdb table, and some are missing; sequencing was by immunoSEQ multiplex PCR. The sample carries roughly 2,300,000 clones, 85% to 95% recorded once. Sample: naive CD4+ T cells from PBMCs. Subset of the sample: CD45RA+ positively selected. This receptor was identified in a man aged 18-30 years in good health. Some clones in this sample may be carry-over from other donors' samples. This chain uses TRBV5-1 with TRBJ2-3, with 7 bases identical to TRBD2. DNA for the CDR3: TGCGCCAGCAGCGGGGGAGGGAGGTCGGGAAATACGCAGTATTTT. Its protein is CASSGGGRSGNTQYF.